Sequencing of this TCR beta chain was carried out in a study of response to subunit inactivated influenza vaccine. Study-level results: The authors suggested that few new T cells are recruited per seasonal influenza vaccination.

Trimming at V came to 6 bases and at J to 2 bases, leaving 15 bases not matched to a gene. The CDR3 consists of 17 residues. Germline CDR1 and CDR2: DFQATT and SNEGSKA (reference sequence). Comment on this clonotype: Its antigen is as yet unknown.

TCRdb called the RT-PCR reads again in MiXCR, with one record for every CDR3 protein. Here the sample spans 450,000 to 600,000 distinct CDR3 sequences, around 7.9% being singletons. This chain links TRBV20-1 with TRBJ2-3; TRBD2 aligns across 9 bases. The TCR sequence derives from a man between 50 and 70 years old who received an inactivated influenza vaccine. Material: PBMCs from blood, obtained around 25 months after vaccination. The chain's CDR3 is CSAENIAGDLPTDTQYF. The CDR3 DNA is TGCAGTGCCGAGAATATAGCGGGGGACCTTCCCACAGATACGCAGTATTTT.